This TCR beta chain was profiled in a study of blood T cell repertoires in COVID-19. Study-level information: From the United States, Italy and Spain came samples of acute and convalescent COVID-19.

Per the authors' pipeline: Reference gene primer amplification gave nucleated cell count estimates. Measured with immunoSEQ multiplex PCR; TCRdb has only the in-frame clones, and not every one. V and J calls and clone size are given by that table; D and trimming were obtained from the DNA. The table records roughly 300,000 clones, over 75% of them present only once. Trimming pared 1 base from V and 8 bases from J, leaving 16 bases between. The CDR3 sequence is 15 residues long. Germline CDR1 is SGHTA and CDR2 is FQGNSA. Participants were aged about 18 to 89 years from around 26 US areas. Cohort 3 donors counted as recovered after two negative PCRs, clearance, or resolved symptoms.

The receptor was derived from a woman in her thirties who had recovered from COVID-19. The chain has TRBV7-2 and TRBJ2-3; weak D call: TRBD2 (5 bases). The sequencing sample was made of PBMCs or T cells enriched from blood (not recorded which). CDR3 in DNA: TGTGCCAGCAGCTTAGTCGGGGTCCTGCTCGGTACGCAGTATTTT. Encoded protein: CASSLVGVLLGTQYF.